This note documents a single T cell receptor beta chain sequence. The specificity of this receptor is unknown. No base quality values were provided; no much bigger clone lies one nucleotide off. This sample is drawn from a study of shared clonotypes between healthy human individuals (dated by TCRdb to the early 2020s). At the level of the whole study: A few men and two women, aged 18 to 49 years, made up the cohort. Per donor, leukapheresis produced somewhere between about 0.94 and 9 billion PBMCs. Per donor, three plates each were used for CD4 naive and CD4 memory, two for CD8 naive, and one for CD8 memory. Libraries were prepared and TCR repertoires were sequenced by different laboratories using diverse techniques, in order to increase sequencing depth and limit assay-specific biases. Blood TCR repertoires of roughly five healthy adults were deeply sequenced to estimate repertoire size and the extent of clonotype sharing between individuals.

The donors were healthy, HIV-negative adults who had no recently reported acute infections or vaccinations. All donors were Caucasian adults living in Nashville, Tennessee, USA. CD4+ T cells were enriched by magnetic negative selection; naive cells were then positively selected on CD45RA, and the negative fraction formed the memory subset. After blood collection by leukapheresis, PBMCs were isolated using Ficoll-Histopaque density gradient centrifugation and then cryopreserved in the vapor phase of liquid nitrogen. Analytical flow cytometry was used to check the purity and quantity of every magnetically sorted T cell population. From each sorted fraction, genomic DNA was isolated and quantified by UV absorbance on a Nanodrop 2000c. TCR CDR3 regions were amplified from genomic DNA by multiplex PCR using the deep immunoSEQ assay. Extracted genomic DNA from each cell subset was distributed evenly across all wells of several immunoSEQ 96-well plates, and each plate was treated as a replicate. For sorted subsets, each replicate PCR was loaded with 200 ng genomic DNA, equivalent to about 30,000 T cell genomes. The purified libraries were quantified using a Qubit 3.0 fluorometer, sized with a Bioanalyzer 2100, and then quantified again using the KAPA Library Quantification kit. Every immunoSEQ 96-well plate was sequenced on a dedicated single-read 150-cycle Illumina NextSeq 550 flow cell. The authors' pipeline ran thus. Because the immunoSEQ output held only junctional sequences and lacked quality scores, the filtering could not match the filtering applied to full-length reads. To assign V/J genes and CDR3, sequences were annotated against IMGT germline references using PyIR, a Python wrapper for IgBLAST v1.9. Reads with weak V/J assignments (E-value above 1e-6), missing CDR3, stop codons, out-of-frame junctions, or ambiguous translated residues were removed. V3J clonotypes were defined as sequences sharing the same inferred V gene, J gene, and CDR3 amino acid sequence. Percentage overlap between repertoires was computed as shared unique clonotypes divided by the size of the smaller repertoire. Three approaches were used to assess repertoire richness: RTK rarefaction, the Chao1 estimator, and Recon v2.1 estimates of unobserved clonotypes. Generation probabilities were computed with OLGA for all TCRbeta clonotypes obtained by the gDNA method from four donors. Entries here come from immuneACCESS through TCRdb and include only in-frame sequences with V and J called. Some clones fail to appear in such tables; in the studies checked, an unresolved V gene covers under half of the shortfall, and the cause of the remainder is unknown. V, J and clone size are taken as reported in that table, and D and trimming were inferred from the DNA itself. The sample yields 1.4 million or so clones; around 98.5% were counted once. The biggest ten clones account for around 0.38% of the sample.

Overall results and qualifications from the work: Rarefaction of sorted-subset datasets indicated incomplete sequencing despite the large sequencing depth. Sampling was restricted to blood, and TCR repertoires in tissue are likely to differ from TCR repertoires in blood. The small number of donors limited the genetic and exposure-history diversity represented. Based on pairwise subsampling, the degree of clonotype sharing among donors was expected to be affected by sequencing depth. Across a handful of donors, roughly 5.1% of naive CD4, around 3.3% of naive CD8, under 2.5% of memory CD4, and approximately 0.4% of memory CD8 clonotypes were shared. Estimated clonotype richness was generally larger for naive than for memory subsets. Compared with non-shared clonotypes, the clonotypes found in all four sorted-subset donors had higher generation probabilities.

The sequenced material came from naive CD4+ T cells sorted from blood. Interpreted using the paper, the cell subset or site label stands for: CD45RA+ positively selected. This clonotype was obtained from a man in his thirties or forties in good health.

The CDR3 sequence is CASSYFVNTEAFF. Read as DNA, the sequence is TGTGCCAGCAGTTATTTCGTCAACACTGAAGCTTTCTTT. The rearrangement joined TRBV6-6 to TRBJ1-1; the D gene identity is not certain. From its cysteine to its phenylalanine, the CDR3 spans 13 amino acids. The kept DNA is CDR3 alone, 39 bases in frame from the first base. CDR1 and CDR2 are read off the germline V gene (reference sequence) as MNHNY and SVGAGI. The V and J ends are trimmed by 3 bases and 2 bases, leaving 7 bases between them.